This T cell receptor (beta chain) was profiled in a study of blood T cell repertoires in COVID-19. The CDR3 spans 15 residues. V lost 2 bases, J lost 12 bases, and 20 bases lay in between. Looked up from germline, CDR1 is SEHNR and CDR2 is FQNEAQ (reference sequence). Using immunoSEQ multiplex PCR, the repertoire was profiled, and TCRdb retains in-frame clones only, with some absent. The repertoire holds more than 60,000 clones, with about nine tenths as singletons. This clone appeared once. The clonotype comes from a human donor in a cohort sampled during active COVID-19. The V gene is TRBV7-9, the J gene TRBJ2-1; possible D gene TRBD2, 5 bases. The specimen sequenced was peripheral blood. Written as DNA, the CDR3 is TGTGCCAGCAGCTTAACGCGGTCCCAACTAGGAACGCAGTTCTTC. Translation gives CASSLTRSQLGTQFF.